This T cell receptor (beta chain) appears in the sequencing data of a study of blood T cell repertoires in COVID-19. Data came from immunoSEQ multiplex PCR; TCRdb stores just in-frame clones and leaves some out. The sample includes roughly 100,000 clones, roughly 84% of them seen just once. The CDR3 is 14 amino acids. Per the germline V gene, CDR1 is SGHRS and CDR2 is YFSETQ. The V segment lost 4 bases and the J segment 4 bases; nucleotides outside the gene matches: 2. Input material: peripheral blood. The chain combines TRBV5-1 with TRBJ2-2, with 9 bases that match TRBD2. This sequence originates from a human donor in a cohort sampled during active or convalescent COVID-19. CDR3 coding DNA: TGCGCCAGCAGCATTAGCGGGGGCACCGGGGAGCTGTTTTTT. It codes for CASSISGGTGELFF.